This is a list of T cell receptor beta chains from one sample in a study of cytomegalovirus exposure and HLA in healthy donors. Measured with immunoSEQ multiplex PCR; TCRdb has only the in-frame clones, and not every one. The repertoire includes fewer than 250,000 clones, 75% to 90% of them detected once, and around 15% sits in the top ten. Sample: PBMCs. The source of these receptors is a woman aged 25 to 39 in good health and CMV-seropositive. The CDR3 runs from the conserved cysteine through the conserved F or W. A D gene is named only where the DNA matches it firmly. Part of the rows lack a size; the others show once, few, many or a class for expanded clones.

DNA: TGCGCCAGCAGCCAAGGGTCATGGAGGGGGCGGAATGAGCAGTTCTTC
CDR3: CASSQGSWRGRNEQFF
V: TRBV4-1
D: -
J: TRBJ2-1
size: -

DNA: TGTGCCAGCAGTCCCGCGGGGCTAGCCGACAATGAGCAGTTCTTC
CDR3: CASSPAGLADNEQFF
V: TRBV27
D: -
J: TRBJ2-1
size: -

DNA: TGTGCCAGCAGCTTAGCTGGGACAGCGAACACTGAAGCTTTCTTT
CDR3: CASSLAGTANTEAFF
V: TRBV7-9
D: TRBD1
J: TRBJ1-1
size: once

DNA: TGTGCCAGCAGCCCTAGGGACAGGTGGTACGAGCAGTACTTC
CDR3: CASSPRDRWYEQYF
V: TRBV7-9
D: TRBD1
J: TRBJ2-7
size: -

DNA: TGTGCCAGCAGCCTGACAGCGTACAATGAGCAGTTCTTC
CDR3: CASSLTAYNEQFF
V: TRBV5-4
D: -
J: TRBJ2-1
size: -

DNA: TGTGCCAGCAGCTTTGAAAGATATGAAGCTTTCTTT
CDR3: CASSFERYEAFF
V: TRBV7-9
D: -
J: TRBJ1-1
size: -

DNA: TGTGCCTGGAGTTACAACGGCGATTACTATGGCTACACCTTC
CDR3: CAWSYNGDYYGYTF
V: TRBV30
D: -
J: TRBJ1-2
size: once

DNA: TGTGCCTGGAGTGGAGCGGGAGGGTATTCTAGCACAGATACGCAGTATTTT
CDR3: CAWSGAGGYSSTDTQYF
V: TRBV30
D: TRBD2
J: TRBJ2-3
size: -

DNA: TGCGCCAGCAGCCTGACTAGCGGGAGCGGCAATGAGCAGTTCTTC
CDR3: CASSLTSGSGNEQFF
V: TRBV5-1
D: TRBD2
J: TRBJ2-1
size: once

DNA: TGTGCCAGCAGTGAGGGGGATAGCAATCAGCCCCAGCATTTT
CDR3: CASSEGDSNQPQHF
V: TRBV25-1
D: -
J: TRBJ1-5
size: -

DNA: TGCGCCAGCAGCTCTTCACTCCGACTAGCGCTCTACAATGAGCAGTTCTTC
CDR3: CASSSSLRLALYNEQFF
V: TRBV5-1
D: TRBD2
J: TRBJ2-1
size: -

DNA: TGTGCCAGCAGCTCAACACGTATCGGGGAGCTGTTTTTT
CDR3: CASSSTRIGELFF
V: TRBV7-9
D: -
J: TRBJ2-2
size: few

DNA: TGTGCCAGCAGCGATAGCGGGAGCTCCTACGAGCAGTACTTC
CDR3: CASSDSGSSYEQYF
V: TRBV2
D: TRBD2
J: TRBJ2-7
size: -

DNA: TGCGCCAGCCGCCCCGTCGGGGGGGGATCAGAAGCTTTCTTT
CDR3: CASRPVGGGSEAFF
V: TRBV4-1
D: -
J: TRBJ1-1
size: -

DNA: TGTGCCAGCAGTCCTCAGACTAGCGTATACTACGAGCAGTACTTC
CDR3: CASSPQTSVYYEQYF
V: TRBV27
D: TRBD2
J: TRBJ2-7
size: -

DNA: TGCAGCGTTGAGTTTTACAGGGGATTCGGCTACACCTTC
CDR3: CSVEFYRGFGYTF
V: TRBV29-1
D: TRBD1
J: TRBJ1-2
size: once

DNA: TGCGCCAGCAGCCTAGGGGCTAACTATGGCTACACCTTC
CDR3: CASSLGANYGYTF
V: TRBV5-1
D: -
J: TRBJ1-2
size: -

DNA: TGCGCCAGCAGTTGGGGACAGAATTACAATGAGCAGTTCTTC
CDR3: CASSWGQNYNEQFF
V: TRBV10-1
D: TRBD1
J: TRBJ2-1
size: few

DNA: TGTGCCAGCAGAGTTAGGTCCTACGAGCAGTACTTC
CDR3: CASRVRSYEQYF
V: TRBV2
D: -
J: TRBJ2-7
size: -

DNA: TGTGCCAGCAGCTTAGATCTGGGGGTAGAGACCCAGTACTTC
CDR3: CASSLDLGVETQYF
V: TRBV11-2
D: -
J: TRBJ2-5
size: -

DNA: TGTGCCAGCAGCCAAGAGATCCGGTGGACTAGCGGGAGAGTCTCCTACGAGCAGTACTTC
CDR3: CASSQEIRWTSGRVSYEQYF
V: TRBV4-2
D: TRBD2
J: TRBJ2-7
size: -

DNA: TGTGCCACCAGCAGAGGACAGGGGAATCAGCCCCAGCATTTT
CDR3: CATSRGQGNQPQHF
V: TRBV15
D: TRBD1
J: TRBJ1-5
size: -

DNA: TGCAGCGTTGAAGACAGAATTGGTTACGAGCAGTACTTC
CDR3: CSVEDRIGYEQYF
V: TRBV29-1
D: -
J: TRBJ2-7
size: -

DNA: TGTGCCAGCAGCCCGGACTACCTCACAGATACGCAGTATTTT
CDR3: CASSPDYLTDTQYF
V: TRBV7-3
D: -
J: TRBJ2-3
size: -

DNA: TGCGCCAGCAGCCTGGGACTAGCGTACACAGATACGCAGTATTTT
CDR3: CASSLGLAYTDTQYF
V: TRBV5-1
D: TRBD2
J: TRBJ2-3
size: -

DNA: TGTGCCAGCAGTGAAGCCGACGGCCGGGATGAAGCTTTCTTT
CDR3: CASSEADGRDEAFF
V: TRBV6-1
D: -
J: TRBJ1-1
size: -

DNA: TGTGCCAGCAGCCCGGGGGCCGGGACCGGGGAGCTGTTTTTT
CDR3: CASSPGAGTGELFF
V: TRBV11-2
D: -
J: TRBJ2-2
size: few

DNA: TGTGCCAGCCTGCTTAGCGGGAGGAACACCGGGGAGCTGTTTTTT
CDR3: CASLLSGRNTGELFF
V: TRBV6-1
D: TRBD2
J: TRBJ2-2
size: -

DNA: TGTGCCAGCAGCTTGGGGTCCGGGACTAGCGGGAGGGCCGTTTCCTACAATGAGCAGTTCTTC
CDR3: CASSLGSGTSGRAVSYNEQFF
V: TRBV7-6
D: TRBD2
J: TRBJ2-1
size: -